This TCR beta chain appears in the sequencing data of a study of memory CD4+ T cells and cytomegalovirus serostatus. The overall study: Donors were healthy Belgian adults, fewer than ten CMV seropositive and fewer than 30 seronegative.

Comment on this clone: The antigen remains unidentified.

Trimming took 3 bases from V and 5 from J, leaving 12 bases between them. CDR3 length equals 14 residues. Germline CDR1 and CDR2: KGHSH and LQKENI. The study's findings and limits: Suggested: most of the CMV-linked TCR signature lies in CD4+ memory cells.

The sort gate was single viable CD3+CD4+CD8-CD45RO+ cells for memory CD4+ T cells. Donors' CMV status reflects serum IgG against pp150, pp28, p38, p52. Positive selection with CD4 microbeads enriched total CD4+ T cells. Method: immunoSEQ multiplex PCR; TCRdb's copy keeps in-frame clones and lacks some. The sample has almost 55,000 clones, roughly 79% seen once. The V call is TRBV18, the J call TRBJ2-3; weak D call: TRBD2 (6 bases). Sequencing input: memory CD4+ T cells from blood. The sequence came from an adult in good health and CMV-seronegative. The CDR3, as DNA: TGTGCCAGCTCACCTGGAGGGAGTAGAGATACGCAGTATTTT. Translation gives CASSPGGSRDTQYF.